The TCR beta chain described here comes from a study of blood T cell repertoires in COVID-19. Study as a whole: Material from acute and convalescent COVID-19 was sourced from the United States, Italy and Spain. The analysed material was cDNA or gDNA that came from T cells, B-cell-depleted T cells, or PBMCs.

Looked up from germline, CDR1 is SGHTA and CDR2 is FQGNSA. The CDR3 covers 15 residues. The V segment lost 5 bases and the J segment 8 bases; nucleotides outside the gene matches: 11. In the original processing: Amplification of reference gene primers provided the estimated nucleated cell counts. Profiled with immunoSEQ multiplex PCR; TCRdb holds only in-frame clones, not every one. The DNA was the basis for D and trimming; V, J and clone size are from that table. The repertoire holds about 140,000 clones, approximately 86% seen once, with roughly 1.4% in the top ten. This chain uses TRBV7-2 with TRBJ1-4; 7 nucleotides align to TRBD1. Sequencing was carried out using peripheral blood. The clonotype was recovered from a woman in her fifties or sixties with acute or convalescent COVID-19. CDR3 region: CASSQRQGSAEKLFF. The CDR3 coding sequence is TGTGCCAGCAGCCAGCGACAGGGCTCGGCGGAAAAACTGTTTTTT.